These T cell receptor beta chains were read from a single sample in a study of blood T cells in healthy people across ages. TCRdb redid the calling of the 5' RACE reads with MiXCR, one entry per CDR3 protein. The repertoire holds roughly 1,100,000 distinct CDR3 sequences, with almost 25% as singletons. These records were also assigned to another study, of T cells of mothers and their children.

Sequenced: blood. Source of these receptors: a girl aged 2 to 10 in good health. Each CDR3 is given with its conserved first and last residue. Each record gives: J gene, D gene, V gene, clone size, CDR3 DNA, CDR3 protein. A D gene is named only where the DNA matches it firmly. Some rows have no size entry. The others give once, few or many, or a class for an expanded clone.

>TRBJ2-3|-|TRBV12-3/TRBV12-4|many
TGTGCCAGCAGTATGGGGCGGGGAAGCACAGATACGCAGTATTTT
CASSMGRGSTDTQYF
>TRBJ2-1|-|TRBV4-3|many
TGCGCCAGCAGCCAAGATGGGGCGGGACCCTACAATGAGCAGTTCTTC
CASSQDGAGPYNEQFF
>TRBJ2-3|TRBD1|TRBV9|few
TGTGCCAGCAGCGTAGCAGGGACAGGGGGCCGAGATACGCAGTATTTT
CASSVAGTGGRDTQYF
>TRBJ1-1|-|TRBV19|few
TGTGCCTCGAACACGGGCACTGAAGCTTTCTTT
CASNTGTEAFF
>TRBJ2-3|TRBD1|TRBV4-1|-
TGCGCCAGCGCGACCGGGACAGGGGTGTCAGATACGCAGTATTTT
CASATGTGVSDTQYF
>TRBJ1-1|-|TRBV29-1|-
TGCAGCGTGAGACAGGAGGGGTATCGGACTGAAGCTTTCTTT
CSVRQEGYRTEAFF
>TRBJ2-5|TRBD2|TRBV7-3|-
TGTGCCAGCAGCCTCAACCCCTCGCAGGAGCGGGGGACCCAGTACTTC
CASSLNPSQERGTQYF
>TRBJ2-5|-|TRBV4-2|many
TGTGCCAGCAGCCAAGGGCCAGAGACCCAGTACTTC
CASSQGPETQYF
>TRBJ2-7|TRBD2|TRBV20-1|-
TGCAGTGCTAGTTGGCTAGCGGATTCCTACGAGCAGTACTTC
CSASWLADSYEQYF
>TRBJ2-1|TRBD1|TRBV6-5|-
TGTGCCAGCAGTTACTCTCCTCTATCAACCGGGACAGGGGAAAACAATGAGCAGTTCTTC
CASSYSPLSTGTGENNEQFF
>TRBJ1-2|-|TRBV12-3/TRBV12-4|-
TGTGCCAGCAGTTTTTTAATTCCTGCTAACTATGGCTACACCTTC
CASSFLIPANYGYTF
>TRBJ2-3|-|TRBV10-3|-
TGTGCCACCGAGAGCACAGATACGCAGTATTTT
CATESTDTQYF
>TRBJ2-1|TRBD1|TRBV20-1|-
TGCAGTGCCCTGGGACAGGGGGGAGGCAATGAGCAGTTCTTC
CSALGQGGGNEQFF
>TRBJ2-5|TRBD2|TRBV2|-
TGTGCCAGCAGTGCCAGACTAGCGAGGGGAGAGACCCAGTACTTC
CASSARLARGETQYF
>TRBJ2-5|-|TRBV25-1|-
TGTGCCAGCAGTGATAGCGACAGAGAGTACCAAGAGACCCAGTACTTC
CASSDSDREYQETQYF
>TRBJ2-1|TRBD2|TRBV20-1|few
TGCAGTGCTAGAGTTACGACGGGACTAGCGGGAGTCAGGGGACACAATGAGCAGTTCTTC
CSARVTTGLAGVRGHNEQFF
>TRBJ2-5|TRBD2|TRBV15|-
TGTGCCACCAGCAGAGATCGGACTAGCGGGGAGACCCAGTACTTC
CATSRDRTSGETQYF
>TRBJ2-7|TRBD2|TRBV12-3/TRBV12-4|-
TGTGCCAGCAGTTTCGGGGGAGGGAGCTCCTACGAGCAGTACTTC
CASSFGGGSSYEQYF